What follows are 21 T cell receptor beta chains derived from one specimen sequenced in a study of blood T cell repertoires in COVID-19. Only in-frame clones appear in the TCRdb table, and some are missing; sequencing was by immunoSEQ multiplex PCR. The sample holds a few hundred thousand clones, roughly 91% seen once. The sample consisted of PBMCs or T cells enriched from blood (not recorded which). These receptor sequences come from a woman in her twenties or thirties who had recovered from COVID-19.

The CDR3 here is CASSLLMGHLEAFF. CDR3 DNA sequence: TGTGCCAGCAGTTTATTGATGGGACACCTTGAAGCTTTCTTT. V is TRBV27 and J is TRBJ1-1, with D maybe TRBD1 (6 bases). CDR3 length: 14 residues. Germline CDR1 is MNHEY and CDR2 is SMNVEV (reference sequence). The V end lost 1 base, the J end lost 7 bases, and 13 bases lay between the germline ends.

CDR3 loop: CASSLWTLGARDTRNEQYF. The CDR3 region has the DNA TGTGCCAGCAGCTTATGGACATTGGGGGCCCGGGACACCAGGAACGAGCAGTACTTC. The genes are TRBV7-2 and TRBJ2-7; perhaps TRBD1 as D (6 bases). The CDR3 covers 19 residues. The germline V and J ends were trimmed by 2 bases and 5 bases, with 28 bases remaining between them. The germline V gene has CDR1 SGHTA and CDR2 FQGNSA.

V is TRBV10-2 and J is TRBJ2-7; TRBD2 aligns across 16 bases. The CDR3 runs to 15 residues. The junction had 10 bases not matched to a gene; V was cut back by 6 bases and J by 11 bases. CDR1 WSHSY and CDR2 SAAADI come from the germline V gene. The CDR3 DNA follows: TGCGCCAGCAGCGACACCGGGGGACTAGCGGGAGGGGAGTACTTC. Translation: CASSDTGGLAGGEYF.

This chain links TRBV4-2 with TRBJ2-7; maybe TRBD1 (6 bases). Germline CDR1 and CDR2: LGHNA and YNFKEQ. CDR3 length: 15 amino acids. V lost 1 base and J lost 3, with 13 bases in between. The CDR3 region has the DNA TGTGCCAGCAGCCAAGCAGCAGGGGAAAGCTACGAGCAGTACTTC. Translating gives CASSQAAGESYEQYF.

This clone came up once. CDR3 protein: CASDREGLTDTQYF. Here the CDR3 DNA reads TGTGCCAGCGACCGGGAGGGTCTGACAGATACGCAGTATTTT. The chain is built from TRBV2 and TRBJ2-3; TRBD2 matches 8 bases. Germline V gene lookup returns CDR1 SNHLY and CDR2 FYNNEI. The CDR3 has 14 amino acids. With 8 bases clipped from V and 3 bases from J, the junction kept 7 bases outside the gene matches.

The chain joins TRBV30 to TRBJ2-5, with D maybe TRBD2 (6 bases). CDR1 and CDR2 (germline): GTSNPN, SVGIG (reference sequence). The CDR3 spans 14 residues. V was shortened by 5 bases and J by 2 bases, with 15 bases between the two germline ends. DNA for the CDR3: TGTGCCTGGCTACCTGTAGCGGTTCAAGAGACCCAGTACTTC. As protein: CAWLPVAVQETQYF. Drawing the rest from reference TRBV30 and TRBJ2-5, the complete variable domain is SQTIHQWPATLVQPVGSPLSLECTVEGTSNPNLYWYRQAAGRGLQLLFYSVGIGQISSEVPQNLSASRPQDRQFILSSKKLLLSDSGFYLCAWLPVAVQETQYFGPGTRLLVL.

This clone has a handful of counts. CDR3 protein: CASSEVSTNQPQHF. CDR3 bases: TGTGCCAGCAGTGAAGTATCGACAAATCAGCCCCAGCATTTT. The V call is TRBV2, the J call TRBJ1-5, with no clear D. There are 14 residues in the CDR3. The V and J ends lost 1 base and 4 bases respectively, with 8 bases between them. Germline assignment: CDR1 SNHLY and CDR2 FYNNEI.

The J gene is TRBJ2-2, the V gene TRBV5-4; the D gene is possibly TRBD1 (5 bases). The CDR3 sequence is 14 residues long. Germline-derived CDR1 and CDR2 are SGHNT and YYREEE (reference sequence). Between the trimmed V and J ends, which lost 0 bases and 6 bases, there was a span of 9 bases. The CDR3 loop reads CASSLVSGSGELFF. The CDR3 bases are TGTGCCAGCAGCTTGGTATCAGGGTCCGGGGAGCTGTTTTTT.

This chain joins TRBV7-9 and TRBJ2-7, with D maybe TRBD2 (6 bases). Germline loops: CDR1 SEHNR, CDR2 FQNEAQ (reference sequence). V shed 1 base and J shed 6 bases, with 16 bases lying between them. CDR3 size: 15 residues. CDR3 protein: CASSLGWREVAEQYF. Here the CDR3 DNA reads TGTGCCAGCAGCTTAGGTTGGAGGGAGGTAGCCGAGCAGTACTTC.

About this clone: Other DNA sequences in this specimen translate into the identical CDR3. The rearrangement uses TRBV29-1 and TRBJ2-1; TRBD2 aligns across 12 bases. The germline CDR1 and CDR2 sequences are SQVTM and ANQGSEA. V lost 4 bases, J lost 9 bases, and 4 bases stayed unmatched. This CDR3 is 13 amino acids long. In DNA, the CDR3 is TGCAGCGTTGGACTAGCGGGAGCAGGTGAGCAGTTCTTC. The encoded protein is CSVGLAGAGEQFF.

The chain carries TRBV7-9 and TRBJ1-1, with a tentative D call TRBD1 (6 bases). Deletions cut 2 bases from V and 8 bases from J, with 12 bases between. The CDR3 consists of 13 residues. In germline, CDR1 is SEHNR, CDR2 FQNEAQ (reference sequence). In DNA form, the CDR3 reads TGTGCCAGCAGCTTAAGGGGGTTGGTGGAAGCTTTCTTT. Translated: CASSLRGLVEAFF.

CDR3 DNA sequence: TGTGCCAGCAGCCACAACGAGCAGTACTTC. This translates into CASSHNEQYF. This sequence joins TRBV6-5 and TRBJ2-7; no definite D call. CDR1 is MNHEY and CDR2 is SVGAGI in the germline V gene. The CDR3 runs 10 residues. V was clipped by 6 bases and J by 5 bases, with 5 bases between them.

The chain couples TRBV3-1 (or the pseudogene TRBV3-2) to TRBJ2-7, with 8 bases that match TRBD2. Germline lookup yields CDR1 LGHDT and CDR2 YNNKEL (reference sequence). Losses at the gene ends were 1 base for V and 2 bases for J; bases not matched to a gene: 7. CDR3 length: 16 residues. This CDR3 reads CASSQGRSGSTYEQYF. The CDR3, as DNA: TGTGCCAGCAGCCAAGGAAGAAGCGGGAGCACCTACGAGCAGTACTTC.

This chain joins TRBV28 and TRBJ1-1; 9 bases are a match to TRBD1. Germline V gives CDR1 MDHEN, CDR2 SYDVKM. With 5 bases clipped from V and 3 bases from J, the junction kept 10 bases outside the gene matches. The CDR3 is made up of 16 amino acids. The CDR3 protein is CASSLTGTGRHTEAFF. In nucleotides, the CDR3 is TGTGCCAGCAGTCTCACCGGGACAGGGCGGCACACTGAAGCTTTCTTT.

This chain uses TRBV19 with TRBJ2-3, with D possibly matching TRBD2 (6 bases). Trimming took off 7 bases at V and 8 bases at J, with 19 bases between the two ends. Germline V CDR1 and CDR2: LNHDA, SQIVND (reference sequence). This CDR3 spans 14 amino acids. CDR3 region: CASTDLGGKGTQYF. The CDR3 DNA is TGTGCCAGTACCGATCTTGGGGGGAAGGGTACGCAGTATTTT.

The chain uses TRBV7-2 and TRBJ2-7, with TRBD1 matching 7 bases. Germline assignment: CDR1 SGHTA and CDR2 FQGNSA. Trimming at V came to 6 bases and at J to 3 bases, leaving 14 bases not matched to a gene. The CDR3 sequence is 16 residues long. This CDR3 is CASSLTGTVEGYEQYF. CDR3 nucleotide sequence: TGTGCCAGCAGTTTGACAGGGACGGTAGAGGGCTACGAGCAGTACTTC.

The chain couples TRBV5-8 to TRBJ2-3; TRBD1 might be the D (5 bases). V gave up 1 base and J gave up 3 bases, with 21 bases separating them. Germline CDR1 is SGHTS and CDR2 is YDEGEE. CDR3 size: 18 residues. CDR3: CASSLSGQRRLSTDTQYF. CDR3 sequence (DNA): TGTGCCAGCAGCTTGAGTGGACAAAGGCGATTATCGACAGATACGCAGTATTTT.

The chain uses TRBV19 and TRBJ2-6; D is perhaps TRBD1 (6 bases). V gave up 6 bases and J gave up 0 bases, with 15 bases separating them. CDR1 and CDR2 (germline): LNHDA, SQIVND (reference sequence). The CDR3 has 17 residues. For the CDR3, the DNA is TGTGCCAGTAGGAGAACAGGGCCTTTCTCTGGGGCCAACGTCCTGACTTTC. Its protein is CASRRTGPFSGANVLTF. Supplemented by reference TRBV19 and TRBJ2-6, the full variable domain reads DGGITQSPKYLFRKEGQNVTLSCEQNLNHDAMYWYRQDPGQGLRLIYYSQIVNDFQKGDIAEGYSVSREKKESFPLTVTSAQKNPTAFYLCASRRTGPFSGANVLTFGAGSRLTVL.

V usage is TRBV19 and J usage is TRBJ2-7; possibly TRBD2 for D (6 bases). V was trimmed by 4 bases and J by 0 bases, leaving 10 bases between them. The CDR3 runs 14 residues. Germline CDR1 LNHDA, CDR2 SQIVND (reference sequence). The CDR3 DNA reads TGTGCCAGTAGTACGGGGCGGGGCTCCTACGAGCAGTACTTC. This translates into CASSTGRGSYEQYF.

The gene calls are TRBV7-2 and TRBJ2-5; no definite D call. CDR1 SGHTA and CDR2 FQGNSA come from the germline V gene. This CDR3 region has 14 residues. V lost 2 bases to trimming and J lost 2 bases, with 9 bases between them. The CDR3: CASSLLRRQETQYF. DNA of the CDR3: TGTGCCAGCAGCTTACTCCGGCGGCAAGAGACCCAGTACTTC.

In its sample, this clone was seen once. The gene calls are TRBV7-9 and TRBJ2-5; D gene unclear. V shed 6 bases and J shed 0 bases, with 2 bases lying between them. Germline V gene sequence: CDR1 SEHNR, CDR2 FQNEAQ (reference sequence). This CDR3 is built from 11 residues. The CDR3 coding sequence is TGTGCCAGCAGTAACCAAGAGACCCAGTACTTC. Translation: CASSNQETQYF.